The 10 T cell receptor beta chains below all came from one sample that was sequenced in a study of T-cell memory formation after mild COVID-19. TCRdb ran MiXCR on the 5' RACE reads and lists one entry per CDR3 protein. The sample lists fewer than 700,000 distinct CDR3 sequences, less than 25% occurring once. Material for sequencing was PBMCs or a T cell subset sorted from them (not recorded which). Receptor source: an adult woman who had mild COVID-19 (a few samples of this study predate the infection). Cell type and time point are not known.

This clonotype was counted between two and nine times. J is TRBJ2-1 and V is TRBV6-2 or TRBV6-3, with a possible D match to TRBD2 (6 bases). V gave up 8 bases and J gave up 2 bases, with 7 bases separating them. Germline V CDR1 and CDR2: MNHEY, SVGEGT. CDR3 length equals 12 residues. The CDR3 region is CASGEAYNEQFF. DNA for the CDR3: TGTGCCAGCGGGGAGGCCTACAATGAGCAGTTCTTC.

CDR3 loop: CASSPSGPDLSNQPQHF. For the CDR3, the DNA is TGTGCCAGCAGCCCAAGCGGGCCTGATCTGAGCAATCAGCCCCAGCATTTT. The chain is built from TRBV7-9 and TRBJ1-5; D gene ambiguous. From germline, CDR1 is SEHNR and CDR2 FQNEAQ (reference sequence). V was shortened by 5 bases and J by 1 base, with 18 bases between the two germline ends. This CDR3 has 17 amino acids.

V gene TRBV7-2 combines with J gene TRBJ1-2, with a tentative D call TRBD1 (6 bases). The CDR3 has 16 amino acids. Germline assignment: CDR1 SGHTA and CDR2 FQGNSA. The V end lost 5 bases, the J end lost 6 bases, and 22 bases lay between the germline ends. CDR3 bases: TGTGCCAGCAGCATCCAGAATGCAGGGGCGGGTAATGGCTACACCTTC. Encoded protein: CASSIQNAGAGNGYTF.

This chain joins TRBV27 and TRBJ2-7; D gene ambiguous. The CDR3 extends over 13 amino acids. In germline, CDR1 is MNHEY, CDR2 SMNVEV (reference sequence). V lost 0 bases and J lost 4, with 7 bases in between. CDR3 in amino acids: CASSLSRRYEQYF. In nucleotides, the CDR3 is TGTGCCAGCAGTTTATCCCGAAGATACGAGCAGTACTTC.

The chain uses TRBV20-1 and TRBJ1-4, with D possibly being TRBD1 (6 bases). V dropped 6 bases and J dropped 7 bases, with 15 bases sitting between them. This CDR3 comprises 13 residues. CDR1 and CDR2 (germline): DFQATT, SNEGSKA (reference sequence). The DNA of the CDR3 is TGCAGTGCCCTCAGGGGAAGGGGTGAAAAACTGTTTTTT. This gives the protein CSALRGRGEKLFF.

The chain recombines TRBV15 with TRBJ2-7; D unresolved. Germline V lookup: CDR1 LNHNV, CDR2 YYDKDF (reference sequence). The CDR3 consists of 13 residues. V was clipped by 0 bases and J by 6 bases, with 9 bases between them. DNA of the CDR3: TGTGCCACCAGCAGAGATAGAAGGGCCGAGCAGTACTTC. It translates to CATSRDRRAEQYF. The full variable domain, rest sourced from reference TRBV15 and TRBJ2-7, is DAMVIQNPRYQVTQFGKPVTLSCSQTLNHNVMYWYQQKSSQAPKLLFHYYDKDFNNEADTPDNFQSRRPNTSFCFLDIRSPGLGDTAMYLCATSRDRRAEQYFGPGTRLTVT.

The rearrangement joins TRBV12-3 or TRBV12-4 to TRBJ2-1, with 10 bases matching TRBD2. CDR3 size: 16 residues. Trimming cost V 6 bases and J 10 bases; bases outside gene matches: 15. The CDR3 region has the DNA TGTGCCAGCAGACCCCCTAAGCGGGAGGGCCTTCGGGAGCAGTTCTTC. Its translation is CASRPPKREGLREQFF.

This chain uses TRBV7-9 with TRBJ2-3, with D maybe TRBD2 (6 bases). Trimming shortened V by 0 bases and J by 2 bases, and 6 bases separated the two germline ends. The CDR3 has 14 residues. Germline values: CDR1 SEHNR, CDR2 FQNEAQ (reference sequence). This CDR3 reads CASSLADYTDTQYF. The DNA for the CDR3 is TGTGCCAGCAGCTTAGCGGACTACACAGATACGCAGTATTTT.

This chain joins TRBV10-3 and TRBJ1-1, with 8 bases lining up with TRBD1. This CDR3 spans 15 amino acids. Germline V gene sequence: CDR1 ENHRY, CDR2 SYGVKD. The junction had 11 bases not matched to a gene; V was cut back by 9 bases and J by 2 bases. The CDR3 reads CAMRDRLNLNTEAFF. CDR3 nucleotide sequence: TGTGCCATGAGGGACAGGCTAAACCTTAACACTGAAGCTTTCTTT.

This clonotype was picked up a small number of times. The CDR3 reads CASSRLAHTNTGELFF. The CDR3 DNA reads as TGTGCCAGCAGCCGCCTAGCGCACACGAACACCGGGGAGCTGTTTTTT. V gene TRBV11-2 combines with J gene TRBJ2-2; the D gene is possibly TRBD2 (6 bases). Per the germline V gene, CDR1 is SGHAT and CDR2 is FQNNGV. The length of the CDR3 is 16 residues. V was cut by 5 bases and J by 0 bases, with 13 bases left in between.